This is a list of T cell receptor beta chains from one sample in a study of blood T cell dynamics during melanoma immunotherapy. The assay was immunoSEQ multiplex PCR, and TCRdb's table has in-frame clones only and misses some. The table has some 13,000 clones, 92% seen once. The sample here was effector memory CD8+ T cells from blood, taken from a patient treated with checkpoint blockade. The receptors shown here come from a human donor with melanoma. CDR3s include the opening cysteine and the closing phenylalanine or tryptophan.

v_call cdr3_aa
TRBV27 CASSTRQGYDYGYTF
TRBV19 CASSPRGIEAFF
TRBV13 CASSSTGTGNTEAFF
TRBV27 CASRLRGWIETQYF
TRBV6-4 CASRRYRIPEAFF
TRBV2 CASSTAFF
TRBV28 CASSFNVGGTENTF
TRBV27 CASSLTYNEQFF
TRBV7-6 CASSLAGGYNEQFF
TRBV13 CASSLGKGYNEQFF
TRBV25-1 CASSDIGDASYEQYF
TRBV27 CASSFQGANQPQHF
TRBV27 CASSSVTYNEQFF
TRBV4-1 CASSQIFDRGIDEQYF
TRBV21-1 CASSHIMKTHRGYSPLHF
TRBV9 CASSVLGTTYNEQFF
TRBV27 CASSPGVSSYNEQFF
TRBV13 CASTQTTGGYQETQYF
TRBV10-3 CAISDSYWPQHF
TRBV6-6 CASSWDRGVSNEQFF
TRBV27 CASSLSAANEQFF
TRBV19 CASSIGHGQENTEAFF
TRBV14 CASSQTGGNTEAFF
TRBV29-1 CSVESGSFNSYNEQFF
TRBV4-1 CASSPLGRSEAFF
TRBV6-5 CASSLSVGRASYEQYF
TRBV19 CASTLGGAGYGYTF
TRBV11-3 CASSRLEDTDTQYF